This T cell receptor (beta chain) was profiled in a study of CD8 T cells in ankylosing spondylitis. Study-wide results and caveats: Relatively rare in peripheral blood, disease-linked clones were also CD8+. Blood of patients with ankylosing spondylitis appeared to be characterized by a TCR beta motif of several highly homologous variants.

From the 5' RACE reads, TCRdb called clonotypes with MiXCR, one entry per CDR3 protein. The sample consists of fewer than 650,000 distinct CDR3 sequences, 10% to 15% of them appearing once. Turning to this clonotype: As yet, its antigen is unknown.

Germline CDR1 SGHRS, CDR2 YFSETQ. The CDR3 covers 15 residues. The V segment lost 4 bases and the J segment 5 bases; nucleotides outside the gene matches: 11. This rearrangement joins TRBV5-1 to TRBJ2-5, with TRBD1 matching 7 bases. Sequenced material: blood, either unsorted or a sorted T cell fraction (not recorded which). The source is a male donor with ankylosing spondylitis. The CDR3 sequence is CASSPGTAITETQYF. CDR3 DNA sequence: TGCGCCAGCAGCCCGGGGACAGCGATAACGGAGACCCAGTACTTC. Drawing the rest from reference TRBV5-1 and TRBJ2-5, the complete variable domain is KAGVTQTPRYLIKTRGQQVTLSCSPISGHRSVSWYQQTPGQGLQFLFEYFSETQRNKGNFPGRFSGRQFSNSRSEMNVSTLELGDSALYLCASSPGTAITETQYFGPGTRLLVL.